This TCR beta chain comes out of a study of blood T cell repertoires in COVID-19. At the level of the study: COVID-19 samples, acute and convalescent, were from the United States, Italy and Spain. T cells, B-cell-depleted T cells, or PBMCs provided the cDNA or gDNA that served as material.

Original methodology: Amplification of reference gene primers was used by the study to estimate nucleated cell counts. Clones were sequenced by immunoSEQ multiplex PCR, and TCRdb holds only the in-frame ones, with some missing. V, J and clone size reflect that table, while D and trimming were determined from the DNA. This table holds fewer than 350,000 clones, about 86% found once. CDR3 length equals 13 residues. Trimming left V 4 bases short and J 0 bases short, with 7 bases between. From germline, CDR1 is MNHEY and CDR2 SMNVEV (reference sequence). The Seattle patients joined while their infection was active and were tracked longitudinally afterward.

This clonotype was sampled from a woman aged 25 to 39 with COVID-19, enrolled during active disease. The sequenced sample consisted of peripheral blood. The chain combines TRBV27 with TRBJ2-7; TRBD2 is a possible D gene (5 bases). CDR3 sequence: CASSYGNSYEQYF. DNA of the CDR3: TGTGCCAGCAGTTACGGGAACTCCTACGAGCAGTACTTC.